A selection of T cell receptor beta chains follows, all from one sample in a study of early T cells in non-severe SARS-CoV-2 infection. TCRdb itself ran the 5' RACE reads through MiXCR, one entry per CDR3 protein. Of around 67,000 distinct CDR3 sequences in the sample, 10% to 15% are singletons; the top ten hold around 6.3%. The sequencing input was whole blood. The source of these receptors is an adult who was a healthcare worker with PCR-confirmed SARS-CoV-2 infection or an uninfected control (not recorded which). Both conserved end residues are part of each CDR3. D genes are given only for firm matches. Clone size is stated in some rows and not others, as once, few, many or a class when expanded.

>few|TRBV5-4|.|TRBJ2-1
TGTGCCAGCGCCAAGGTCTCAGGCGAGCAGTTCTTC
CASAKVSGEQFF
>few|TRBV29-1|.|TRBJ2-1
TGCAGCGAGAGGACCTACAATGAGCAGTTCTTC
CSERTYNEQFF
>few|TRBV13|TRBD1|TRBJ2-1
TGTGCCAGCAGCCGAGACAGGGGGCGGAGAAATGAGCAGTTCTTC
CASSRDRGRRNEQFF
>many|TRBV20-1|TRBD2|TRBJ2-7
TGCAGTGCTAGATCGGGGCGGGGGACCTACGAGCAGTACTTC
CSARSGRGTYEQYF
>many|TRBV20-1|.|TRBJ2-1
TGCAGTGCTAGCCCCGGATCCTACAATGAGCAGTTCTTC
CSASPGSYNEQFF
>.|TRBV7-9|TRBD1|TRBJ1-2
TGTGCCAGCAGCAAAAGACAGGGACATGGCTACACCTTC
CASSKRQGHGYTF
>many|TRBV4-3|.|TRBJ2-1
TGCGCCAGCAGCCAAGATTACAGCACTGTGACGAATGAGCAGTTCTTC
CASSQDYSTVTNEQFF
>once|TRBV3-1|TRBD1|TRBJ1-2
TGTGCCAACAGATTGGGACAGGCCCCATACGGCTACACCTTC
CANRLGQAPYGYTF
>few|TRBV12-3/TRBV12-4|.|TRBJ1-1
TGTGCCAGCAGCCAACCTTGGGCCGAAGGGAGAGGGAACACTGAAGCTTTCTTT
CASSQPWAEGRGNTEAFF
>many|TRBV7-2|.|TRBJ2-7
TGTGCCAGCAGCTACCGGAGCTTGGGGATCTACGAGCAGTACTTC
CASSYRSLGIYEQYF
>medium-sized|TRBV7-2|.|TRBJ2-2
TGTGCCAGCAGCTTAATGGGGGGTCCCGGGGAGCTGTTTTTT
CASSLMGGPGELFF
>few|TRBV27|TRBD1|TRBJ1-1
TGTGCCAGCAGTTTACGGGGGACAGGGGGAATCGGCACTGAAGCTTTCTTT
CASSLRGTGGIGTEAFF
>.|TRBV19|TRBD1|TRBJ1-2
TGTGCCAGTACCATGACAGGGTATGGCTACACCTTC
CASTMTGYGYTF
>many|TRBV29-1|.|TRBJ1-5
TGCAGCGTTGGGTTGGGTAGCAATCAGCCCCAGCATTTT
CSVGLGSNQPQHF
>.|TRBV7-9|.|TRBJ1-5
TGTGCCAGCAGCCACGAGGGTAGCAATCAGCCCCAGCATTTT
CASSHEGSNQPQHF
>many|TRBV29-1|.|TRBJ2-2
TGCAGCGTTGCTTCTCGGGCGAACACCGGGGAGCTGTTTTTT
CSVASRANTGELFF
>few|TRBV27|TRBD2|TRBJ2-2
TGTGCCAGCAGTTCCAGACTAGCGTCAACTACCGGGGAGCTGTTTTTT
CASSSRLASTTGELFF
>.|TRBV7-3|.|TRBJ1-6
TGTGCCAGCAGCTTAACGACGGGAGGAGATTCACCCCTCCACTTT
CASSLTTGGDSPLHF
>.|TRBV29-1|.|TRBJ2-7
TGCAGCGTTGGGTTCCCGTCAGGGGCTAAGTACGAGCAGTACTTC
CSVGFPSGAKYEQYF
>many|TRBV19|.|TRBJ1-4
TGTGCCAGTAGTCCCGACAGGCATGCAGGGGAAAAACTGTTTTTT
CASSPDRHAGEKLFF
>few|TRBV9|TRBD1|TRBJ1-3
TGTGCCAGCAGCGTCTTCGACAGGGCTAACTCTGGAAACACCATATATTTT
CASSVFDRANSGNTIYF
>.|TRBV11-2|.|TRBJ2-2
TGTGCCAGCAGCTTAGACTCAGGCCCCGGGGAGCTGTTTTTT
CASSLDSGPGELFF
>many|TRBV6-5|.|TRBJ2-7
TGTGCCAGCAGTTACTCGATTGAGACACCTCACTACGAGCAGTACTTC
CASSYSIETPHYEQYF
>many|TRBV14|TRBD1|TRBJ2-2
TGTGCCAGCAGCCCCCGGGACAGGGGCGGGGAGCTGTTTTTT
CASSPRDRGGELFF
>.|TRBV4-2|TRBD1|TRBJ1-4
TGTGCCAGCAGCCCCCGGGACAGGGGAACTGAAAAACTGTTTTTT
CASSPRDRGTEKLFF
>many|TRBV30|.|TRBJ2-1
TGTGCCTGGAGTGTAGGGGGTAATGCGCAGTTCTTC
CAWSVGGNAQFF
>large|TRBV12-3/TRBV12-4|.|TRBJ2-5
TGTGCCAGCAGTTTAAATCTCCCCGGGGGGCCCCGGTTC
CASSLNLPGGPRF
>few|TRBV10-3|.|TRBJ2-2
TGTGCCACCAGGACAGCGAACACCGGGGAGCTGTTTTTT
CATRTANTGELFF
>.|TRBV20-1|TRBD1|TRBJ2-7
TGCAGTGCTAGAGATGGGACAGGGACCTACGAGCAGTACTTC
CSARDGTGTYEQYF
>many|TRBV4-2|.|TRBJ1-4
TGTGCCAGCAGCCAAGATGACAGGATAAATGAAAAACTGTTTTTT
CASSQDDRINEKLFF
>many|TRBV6-1|.|TRBJ2-1
TGTGCCAGCAGTGAAAGAAGGGCTCCGGCAGGTGAGCAGTTCTTC
CASSERRAPAGEQFF
>.|TRBV3-1|TRBD1|TRBJ1-1
TGTGCCAGCAGCCCACAGGGGGCCTTCACTGAAGCTTTCTTT
CASSPQGAFTEAFF
>many|TRBV11-2|TRBD1|TRBJ1-4
TGTGCCAGCAGCTGGGGACAGCGACGGAACAGGGATAATGAAAAACTGTTTTTT
CASSWGQRRNRDNEKLFF
>many|TRBV29-1|.|TRBJ1-1
TGCAGCGTCAGACCGAACACTGAAGCTTTCTTT
CSVRPNTEAFF
>many|TRBV15|TRBD2|TRBJ2-1
TGTGCCACCAGCATCGGCGGGGAGGGCTACAATGAGCAGTTCTTC
CATSIGGEGYNEQFF
>.|TRBV20-1|.|TRBJ2-3
TGCAGTGCTAGCCGGGACATTCGGTTTCTCGGTACGCAGTATTTT
CSASRDIRFLGTQYF
>.|TRBV7-6|TRBD2|TRBJ2-1
TGTGCCAGCAGCCTCGGGACTAGCGGGACTGGTGAGCAGTTCTTC
CASSLGTSGTGEQFF
>.|TRBV20-1|.|TRBJ2-1
TGCAGTGCTAGTACAGGGCAAGGCGGGGTAGAGCAGTTCTTC
CSASTGQGGVEQFF
>.|TRBV3-1|.|TRBJ2-1
TGTGCCAGCAGCGTGGTGAATGAGCAGTTCTTC
CASSVVNEQFF
>many|TRBV7-6|.|TRBJ1-6
TGTGCCAGCAGCTTTCTGGACCGGGACCGGAGCTCCTATAATTCACCCCTCCACTTT
CASSFLDRDRSSYNSPLHF
>.|TRBV10-3|.|TRBJ2-5
TGTGCCATCAGTACCGCGGACCAAGAGACCCAGTACTTC
CAISTADQETQYF
>many|TRBV10-2|TRBD1|TRBJ2-2
TGCGCCAGTGCGGACAGGTTCCCCGCCGGGGAGCTGTTTTTT
CASADRFPAGELFF
>many|TRBV12-5|.|TRBJ2-7
TGTGCTAGTGGGCTAGTGCAGGCGGGGCAGTACTTC
CASGLVQAGQYF
>.|TRBV2|TRBD2|TRBJ2-3
TGTGCCAGCAGACCACCGGGACTAGCGGGAGGAGATACGCAGTATTTT
CASRPPGLAGGDTQYF
>many|TRBV29-1|.|TRBJ1-1
TGCAGCGTTGAAGGTCGGCCGGCGAACACTGAAGCTTTCTTT
CSVEGRPANTEAFF
>many|TRBV7-6|TRBD2|TRBJ2-5
TGTGCCAGCAGCCCTCTGGGCAGCGGGAGGATGGAGACCCAGTACTTC
CASSPLGSGRMETQYF
>.|TRBV5-1|TRBD2|TRBJ2-1
TGCGCCAGCAGCCCGGGGGAGGGGCGACCCTACAATGAGCAGTTCTTC
CASSPGEGRPYNEQFF
>few|TRBV12-3/TRBV12-4|.|TRBJ2-2
TGTGCCAGCAGTTACGTAGGGAAGGGGGAGCTGTTTTTT
CASSYVGKGELFF
>.|TRBV12-3/TRBV12-4|.|TRBJ2-1
TGTGCCAGCAGTTTAGGGACAACGTCCGTCCATGAGCAGTTCTTC
CASSLGTTSVHEQFF
>.|TRBV4-3|.|TRBJ1-2
TGCGCCAGCAGCCAAGACGGGGTGAATTATGGCTACACCTTC
CASSQDGVNYGYTF
>few|TRBV10-1|TRBD2|TRBJ2-2
TGCGCCAGCAGGCAAGCGGGGGCTGCCGGGGAGCTGTTTTTT
CASRQAGAAGELFF
>.|TRBV13|.|TRBJ2-3
TGTGCCAGCAGCTCCCGGAGCCTCACAGATACGCAGTATTTT
CASSSRSLTDTQYF
>many|TRBV12-3/TRBV12-4|.|TRBJ2-1
TGTGCCAGCAGAGGATACCGCAATGAGCAGTTCTTC
CASRGYRNEQFF